In its sample, the clone carrying this TCR beta chain was seen many times. TCRdb re-called the 5' RACE reads with MiXCR, one entry per CDR3 protein. The sample has about 49,000 distinct CDR3 sequences, roughly 13% seen once. This sample was taken from a study of neurological immune-mediated disorders. Time point in this sample: longitudinal time-point 2. CDR3 size: 14 residues. Trimming pared 7 bases from V and 7 bases from J, leaving 17 bases between. The sequence was obtained from a male donor with HTLV-1-associated myelopathy (HAM/TSP). This chain links TRBV12-3 or TRBV12-4 with TRBJ1-5; tentative D call: TRBD1 (6 bases). Sequences were obtained from PBMCs. The CDR3 DNA reads as TGTGCCAGCAACACCGCAGGGGTGGAACAGCCCCAGCATTTT. Its translation is CASNTAGVEQPQHF.